This record concerns one T cell receptor (beta chain) sequence. Per the study methods: Amplification from reference gene primers served as the basis for estimated nucleated cell counts. Only in-frame clones appear in the TCRdb table, and some are missing; sequencing was by immunoSEQ multiplex PCR. V and J calls and clone size are given by that table; D and trimming were obtained from the DNA. The data contain 45,000 to 55,000 clones, about 79% of them seen just once; the ten biggest clones take up more than 9%. The germline CDR1 and CDR2 sequences are SGHRS and YFSETQ. J gave up 5 bases and V 6 bases, and 11 bases lay outside the gene matches. The CDR3 has 16 amino acids. Followed over time, Seattle patients had been enrolled while infection was active. These data come from a study of blood T cell repertoires in COVID-19. Study at large: PBMCs, B-cell-depleted T cells, or T cells were the source of the cDNA or gDNA that made up the material.

The material sequenced was peripheral blood. The clonotype originates from a man older than 75 with COVID-19, enrolled during active disease. The J gene is TRBJ2-1, the V gene TRBV5-1, with 10 bases matching TRBD1. The CDR3 region is CASMASGTGVNNEQFF. CDR3 coding DNA: TGCGCCAGCATGGCCTCCGGGACAGGGGTGAACAATGAGCAGTTCTTC.